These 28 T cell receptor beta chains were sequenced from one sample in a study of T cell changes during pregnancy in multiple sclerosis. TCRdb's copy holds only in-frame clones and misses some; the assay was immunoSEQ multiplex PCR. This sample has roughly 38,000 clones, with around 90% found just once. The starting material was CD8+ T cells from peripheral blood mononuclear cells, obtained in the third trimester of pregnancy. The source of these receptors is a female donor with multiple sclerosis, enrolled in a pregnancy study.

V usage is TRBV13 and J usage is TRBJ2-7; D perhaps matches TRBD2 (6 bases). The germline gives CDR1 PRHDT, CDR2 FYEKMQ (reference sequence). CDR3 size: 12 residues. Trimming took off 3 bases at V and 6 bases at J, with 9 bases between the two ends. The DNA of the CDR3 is TGTGCCAGCAGCTTGCTAGCGTCCGAGCAGTACTTC. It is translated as CASSLLASEQYF. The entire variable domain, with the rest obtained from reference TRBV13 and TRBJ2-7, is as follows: AAGVIQSPRHLIKEKRETATLKCYPIPRHDTVYWYQQGPGQDPQFLISFYEKMQSDKGSIPDRFSAQQFSDYHSELNMSSLELGDSALYFCASSLLASEQYFGPGTRLTVT.

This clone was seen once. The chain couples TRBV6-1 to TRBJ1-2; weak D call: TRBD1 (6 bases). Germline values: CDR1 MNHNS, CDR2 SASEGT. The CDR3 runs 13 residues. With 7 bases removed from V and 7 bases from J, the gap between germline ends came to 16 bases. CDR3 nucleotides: TGTGCCAGCACTCTCGGGGGGCCGCGTGGCTACACCTTC. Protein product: CASTLGGPRGYTF.

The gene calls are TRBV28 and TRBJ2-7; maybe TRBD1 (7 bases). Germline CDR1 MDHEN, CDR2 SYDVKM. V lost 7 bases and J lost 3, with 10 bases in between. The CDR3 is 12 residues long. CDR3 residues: CASTQGGYEQYF. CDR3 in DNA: TGTGCCAGCACTCAGGGGGGCTACGAGCAGTACTTC.

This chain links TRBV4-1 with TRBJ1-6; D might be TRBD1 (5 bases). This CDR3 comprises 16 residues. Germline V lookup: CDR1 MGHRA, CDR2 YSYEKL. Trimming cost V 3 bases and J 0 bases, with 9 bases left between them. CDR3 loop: CASSQRGSSYNSPLHF. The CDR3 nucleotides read TGCGCCAGCAGCCAGCGGGGGAGCTCCTATAATTCACCCCTCCACTTT.

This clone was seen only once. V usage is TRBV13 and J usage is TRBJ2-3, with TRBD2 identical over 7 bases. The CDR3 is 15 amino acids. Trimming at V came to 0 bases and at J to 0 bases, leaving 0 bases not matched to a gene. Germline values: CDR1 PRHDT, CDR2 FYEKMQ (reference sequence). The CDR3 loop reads CASSLGAGSTDTQYF. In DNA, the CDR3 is TGTGCCAGCAGCTTAGGAGCGGGAAGCACAGATACGCAGTATTTT.

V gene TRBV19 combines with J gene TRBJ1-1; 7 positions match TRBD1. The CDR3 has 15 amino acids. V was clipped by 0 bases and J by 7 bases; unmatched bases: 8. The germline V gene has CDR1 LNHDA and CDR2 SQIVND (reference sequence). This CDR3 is CASSIDGGGPFEAFF. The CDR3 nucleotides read TGTGCCAGTAGTATAGATGGAGGGGGCCCTTTTGAAGCTTTCTTT.

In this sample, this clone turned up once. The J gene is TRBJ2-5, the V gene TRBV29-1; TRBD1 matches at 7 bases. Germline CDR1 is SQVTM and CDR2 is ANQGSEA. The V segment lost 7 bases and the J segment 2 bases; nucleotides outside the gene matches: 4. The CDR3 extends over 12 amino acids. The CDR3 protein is CSGTTGQETQYF. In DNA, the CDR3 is TGCAGCGGAACGACAGGGCAAGAGACCCAGTACTTC.

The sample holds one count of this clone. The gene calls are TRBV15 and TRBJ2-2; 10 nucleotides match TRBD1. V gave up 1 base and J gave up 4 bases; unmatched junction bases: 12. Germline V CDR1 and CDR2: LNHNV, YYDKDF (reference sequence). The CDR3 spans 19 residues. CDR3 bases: TGTGCCACCAGCAGAGGCCATCGAGACAGGGGGCCTTCCACCGGGGAGCTGTTTTTT. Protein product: CATSRGHRDRGPSTGELFF.

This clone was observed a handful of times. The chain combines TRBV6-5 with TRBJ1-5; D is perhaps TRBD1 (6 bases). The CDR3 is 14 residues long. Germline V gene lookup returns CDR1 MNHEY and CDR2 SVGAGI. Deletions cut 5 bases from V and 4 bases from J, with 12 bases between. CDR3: CASSKQGPNQPQHF. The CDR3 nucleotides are TGTGCCAGCAGTAAACAGGGACCTAATCAGCCCCAGCATTTT.

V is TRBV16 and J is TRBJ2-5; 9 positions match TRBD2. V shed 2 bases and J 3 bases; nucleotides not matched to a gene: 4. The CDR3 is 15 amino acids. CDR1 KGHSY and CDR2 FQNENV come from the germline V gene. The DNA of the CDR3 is TGTGCCAGCAGCCAACTCCAGCGGGGGGAAGAGACCCAGTACTTC. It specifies CASSQLQRGEETQYF.

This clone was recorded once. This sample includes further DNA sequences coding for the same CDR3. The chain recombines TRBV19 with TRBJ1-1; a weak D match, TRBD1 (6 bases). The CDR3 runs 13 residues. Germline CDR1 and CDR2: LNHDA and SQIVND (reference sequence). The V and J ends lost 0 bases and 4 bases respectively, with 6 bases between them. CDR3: CASSIDRGTEAFF. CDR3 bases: TGTGCCAGTAGTATAGACAGGGGCACTGAAGCTTTCTTT.

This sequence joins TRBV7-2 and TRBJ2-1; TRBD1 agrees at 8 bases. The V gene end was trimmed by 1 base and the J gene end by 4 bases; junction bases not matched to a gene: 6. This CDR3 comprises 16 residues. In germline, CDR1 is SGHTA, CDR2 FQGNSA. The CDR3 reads CASSLVAQGAYNEQFF. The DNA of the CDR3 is TGTGCCAGCAGCTTAGTGGCTCAGGGGGCGTACAATGAGCAGTTCTTC.

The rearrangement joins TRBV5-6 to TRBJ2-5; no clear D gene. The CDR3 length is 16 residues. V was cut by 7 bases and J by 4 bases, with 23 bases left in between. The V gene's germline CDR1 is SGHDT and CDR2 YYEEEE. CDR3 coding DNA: TGTGCCAGCTCATACTACGAAGGCCAGCTTCGAGAGACCCAGTACTTC. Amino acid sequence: CASSYYEGQLRETQYF.

Written as DNA, the CDR3 is TGTGCCAGCAGTTACTACTCCACCCACGGCTACACCTTC. Its translation: CASSYYSTHGYTF. The chain uses TRBV28 and TRBJ1-2; D ambiguous. Trimming left V 4 bases short and J 8 bases short, with 14 bases between. Germline CDR1 and CDR2: MDHEN and SYDVKM. This CDR3 is 13 amino acids long.

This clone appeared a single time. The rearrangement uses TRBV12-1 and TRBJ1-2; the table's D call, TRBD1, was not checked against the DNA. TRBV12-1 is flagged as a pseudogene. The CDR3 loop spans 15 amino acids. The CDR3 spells CASSRRDRGRDGYTF. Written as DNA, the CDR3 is TGTGCCAGCAGTCGTCGGGACAGGGGAAGGGATGGCTACACCTTC.

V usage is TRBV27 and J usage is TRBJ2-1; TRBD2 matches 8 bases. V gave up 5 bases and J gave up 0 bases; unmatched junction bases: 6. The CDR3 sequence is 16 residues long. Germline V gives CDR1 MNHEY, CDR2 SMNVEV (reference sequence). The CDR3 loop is CASSLGGGSSYNEQFF. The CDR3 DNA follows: TGTGCCAGCAGTCTAGGCGGGGGGAGCTCCTACAATGAGCAGTTCTTC.

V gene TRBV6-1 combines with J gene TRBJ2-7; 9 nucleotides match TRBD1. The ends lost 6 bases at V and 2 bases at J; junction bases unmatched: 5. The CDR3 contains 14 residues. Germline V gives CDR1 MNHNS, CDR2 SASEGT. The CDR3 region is CASRGTGLPYEQYF. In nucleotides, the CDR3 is TGTGCCAGCAGGGGGACAGGGCTTCCCTACGAGCAGTACTTC.

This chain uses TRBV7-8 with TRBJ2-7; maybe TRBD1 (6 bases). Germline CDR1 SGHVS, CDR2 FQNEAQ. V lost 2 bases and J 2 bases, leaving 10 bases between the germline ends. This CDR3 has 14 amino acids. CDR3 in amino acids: CASSLRGGTYEQYF. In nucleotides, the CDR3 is TGTGCCAGCAGCTTAAGAGGGGGTACCTACGAGCAGTACTTC.

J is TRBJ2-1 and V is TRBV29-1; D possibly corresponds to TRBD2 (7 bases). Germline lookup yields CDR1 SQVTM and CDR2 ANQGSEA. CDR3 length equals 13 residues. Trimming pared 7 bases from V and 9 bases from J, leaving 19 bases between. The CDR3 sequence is CSADNREGIEQFF. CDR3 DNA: TGCAGCGCCGATAACAGGGAGGGTATTGAGCAGTTCTTC.

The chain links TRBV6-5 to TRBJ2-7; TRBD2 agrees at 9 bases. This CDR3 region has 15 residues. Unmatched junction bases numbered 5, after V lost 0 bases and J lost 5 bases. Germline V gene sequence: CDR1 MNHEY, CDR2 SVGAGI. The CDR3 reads CASSYSPAGGDEQYF. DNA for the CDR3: TGTGCCAGCAGTTACTCTCCGGCGGGGGGGGACGAGCAGTACTTC.

DNA for the CDR3: TGTGCCAGCAGTTTGCAGTATAGCAATCAGCCCCAGCATTTT. Its translation: CASSLQYSNQPQHF. The chain has TRBV27 and TRBJ1-5; D not certain. The CDR3 consists of 14 residues. V lost 3 bases and J lost 0, with 6 bases in between. Germline lookup yields CDR1 MNHEY and CDR2 SMNVEV (reference sequence).

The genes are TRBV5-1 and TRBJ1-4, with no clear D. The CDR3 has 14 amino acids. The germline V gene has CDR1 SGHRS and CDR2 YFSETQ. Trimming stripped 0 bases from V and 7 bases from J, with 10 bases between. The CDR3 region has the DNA TGCGCCAGCAGCTTGGGCATTGCGGGTGAAAAACTGTTTTTT. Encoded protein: CASSLGIAGEKLFF.

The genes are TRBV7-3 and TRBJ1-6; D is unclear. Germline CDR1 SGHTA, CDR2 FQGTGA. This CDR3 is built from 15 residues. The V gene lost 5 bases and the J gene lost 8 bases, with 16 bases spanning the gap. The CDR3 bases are TGTGCCAGCAGCCGTGGGCCCTATGGTGATTCACCCCTCCACTTT. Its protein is CASSRGPYGDSPLHF.

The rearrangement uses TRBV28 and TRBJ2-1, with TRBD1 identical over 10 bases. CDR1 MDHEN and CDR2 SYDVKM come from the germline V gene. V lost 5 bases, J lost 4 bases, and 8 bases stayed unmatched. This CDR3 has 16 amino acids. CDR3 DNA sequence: TGTGCCAGCAGTAGACAGGGGGCTCCGGGGTACAATGAGCAGTTCTTC. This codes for CASSRQGAPGYNEQFF.

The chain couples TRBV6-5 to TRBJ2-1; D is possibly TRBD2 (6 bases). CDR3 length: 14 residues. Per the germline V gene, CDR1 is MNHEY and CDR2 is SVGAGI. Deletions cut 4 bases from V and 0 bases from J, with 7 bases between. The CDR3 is CASSWGVSYNEQFF. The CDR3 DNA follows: TGTGCCAGCAGTTGGGGGGTCTCCTACAATGAGCAGTTCTTC.

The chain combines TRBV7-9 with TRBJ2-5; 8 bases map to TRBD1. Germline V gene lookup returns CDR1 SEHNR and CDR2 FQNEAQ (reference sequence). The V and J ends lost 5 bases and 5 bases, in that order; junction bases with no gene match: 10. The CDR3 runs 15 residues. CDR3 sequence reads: CASSAPVTGVETQYF. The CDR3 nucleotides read TGTGCCAGCAGCGCACCAGTGACAGGGGTTGAGACCCAGTACTTC. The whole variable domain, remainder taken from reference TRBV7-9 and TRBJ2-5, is DTGVSQNPRHKITKRGQNVTFRCDPISEHNRLYWYRQTLGQGPEFLTYFQNEAQLEKSRLLSDRFSAERPKGSFSTLEIQRTEQGDSAMYLCASSAPVTGVETQYFGPGTRLLVL.

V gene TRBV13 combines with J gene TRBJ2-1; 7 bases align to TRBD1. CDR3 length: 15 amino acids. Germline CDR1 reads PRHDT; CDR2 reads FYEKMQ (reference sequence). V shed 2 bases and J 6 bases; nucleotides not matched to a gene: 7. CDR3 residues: CASSLWGQYPNEQFF. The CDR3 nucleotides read TGTGCCAGCAGCTTATGGGGACAGTACCCCAATGAGCAGTTCTTC.

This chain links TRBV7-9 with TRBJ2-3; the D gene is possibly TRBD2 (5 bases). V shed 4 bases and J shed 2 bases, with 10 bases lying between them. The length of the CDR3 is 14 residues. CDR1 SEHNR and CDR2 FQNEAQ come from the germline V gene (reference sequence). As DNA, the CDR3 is TGTGCCAGCAGCTCTGAGAGGGTCACAGATACGCAGTATTTT. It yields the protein CASSSERVTDTQYF.